The source of this T cell receptor beta chain is a study of T cells in narcolepsy. Study background: Enrolled donors included narcolepsy type 1 or type 2 patients and healthy controls. Study-level results: Autoreactive HCRT-specific and TRIB2-specific clonotypes were marked in same-patient CSF-versus-blood CD4+ comparisons. Blood of same and different patients, but not healthy controls, reportedly held recurring autoreactive clonotypes. In some patient and control memory CD4+ samples, autoreactive clones were absent.

Turning to this clone: As yet, its antigen is unknown.

Sequencing used immunoSEQ multiplex PCR; TCRdb keeps in-frame clones, though not all of them. Of around 32,000 clones in the sample, 80% to 85% are singletons; the top ten hold roughly 0.69%. This CDR3 region has 15 residues. The V gene lost 2 bases and the J gene lost 4 bases, with 11 bases spanning the gap. Germline loops: CDR1 MDHEN, CDR2 SYDVKM. This chain connects TRBV28 to TRBJ2-2, with no clear D. The origin of this receptor is a human donor in good health. The sample taken for sequencing was memory (CD45RA-) CD4+ T cells from blood. The CDR3 DNA is TGTGCCAGCAGTTTAAAACCGCGGCTCACCGGGGAGCTGTTTTTT. Translated: CASSLKPRLTGELFF. Drawing the rest from reference TRBV28 and TRBJ2-2, the complete variable domain is DVKVTQSSRYLVKRTGEKVFLECVQDMDHENMFWYRQDPGLGLRLIYFSYDVKMKEKGDIPEGYSVSREKKERFSLILESASTNQTSMYLCASSLKPRLTGELFFGEGSRLTVL.